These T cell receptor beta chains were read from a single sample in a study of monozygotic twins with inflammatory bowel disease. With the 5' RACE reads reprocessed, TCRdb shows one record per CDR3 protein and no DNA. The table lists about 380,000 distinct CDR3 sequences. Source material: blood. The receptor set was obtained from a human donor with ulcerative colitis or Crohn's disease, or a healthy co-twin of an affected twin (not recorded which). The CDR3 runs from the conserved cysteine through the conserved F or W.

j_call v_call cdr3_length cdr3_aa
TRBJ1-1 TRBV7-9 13 CASRVPGGTETFF
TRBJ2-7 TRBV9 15 CASSVGAARVYEQYF
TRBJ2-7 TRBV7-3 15 CASSHPTDSTYEQYF
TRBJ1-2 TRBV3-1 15 CASSQDAGTGVGYTF
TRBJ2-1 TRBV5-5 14 CASSLNTRVTEQFF
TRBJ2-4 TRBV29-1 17 CSAARWGQATGENIQYF
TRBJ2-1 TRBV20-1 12 CSAGLAYNEQFF
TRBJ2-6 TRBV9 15 CASRGGVNGANVLTF
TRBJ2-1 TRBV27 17 CASSLSPARSSYNEQFF
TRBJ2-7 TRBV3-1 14 CASSHLDGAYEQYF
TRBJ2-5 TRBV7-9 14 CASRYYQGSETQYF
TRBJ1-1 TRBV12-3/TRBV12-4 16 CASSLPGPYMNTEAFF
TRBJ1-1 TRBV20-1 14 CSANDPTDYTEAFF
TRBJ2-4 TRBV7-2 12 CASSFEGNIQYF
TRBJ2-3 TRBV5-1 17 CASSPGLAGAHTDTQYF
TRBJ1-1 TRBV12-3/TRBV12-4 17 CASSLGTGLFMNTEAFF
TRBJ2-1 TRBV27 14 CASSPGLVVNEQFF
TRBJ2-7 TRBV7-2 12 CASRTESFEQYF
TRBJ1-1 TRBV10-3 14 CAISERAVNTEAFF
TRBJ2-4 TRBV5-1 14 CASSLVAGTDIQYF
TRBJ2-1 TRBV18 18 CASSPTSGVLAGDNEQFF
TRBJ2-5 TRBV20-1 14 CSAPRQRGEETQYF
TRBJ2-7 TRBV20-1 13 CSARRGSGYEQYF
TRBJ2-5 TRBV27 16 CASSPGQASFQETQYF
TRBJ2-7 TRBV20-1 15 CSARNGRTLDDEQYF
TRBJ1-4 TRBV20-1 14 CSAKYVTTNEKLFF
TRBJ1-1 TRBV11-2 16 CASSPTQAGGDTEAFF
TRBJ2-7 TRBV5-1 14 CASSLGGQAYEQYF
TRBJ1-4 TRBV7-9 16 CASSPDRDPRKEKLFF
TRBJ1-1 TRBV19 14 CASSITTPNTEAFF
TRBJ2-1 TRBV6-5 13 CASLLRPESEQFF
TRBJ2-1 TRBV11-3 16 CASSLDVGGSYNEQFF
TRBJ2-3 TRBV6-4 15 CASSVFSGGADTQYF
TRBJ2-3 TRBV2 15 CASKFDGQSTDTQYF
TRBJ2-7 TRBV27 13 CASSPPGTYEQYF
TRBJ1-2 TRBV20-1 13 CSASPGRTYGYTF
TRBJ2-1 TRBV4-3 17 CASSHTLGLVLGGEQFF
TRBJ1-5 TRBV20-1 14 CSARLHRGLQPQHF
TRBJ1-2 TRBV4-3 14 CASSQEARDYGYTF
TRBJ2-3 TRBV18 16 CASSYGTDDSTDTQYF
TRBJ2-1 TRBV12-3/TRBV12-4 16 CASTAKQGFLDNEQFF
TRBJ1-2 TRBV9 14 CASSASGQNYGYTF
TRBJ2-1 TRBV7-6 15 CASSPEGLLYNEQFF
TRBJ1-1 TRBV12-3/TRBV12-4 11 CASTLNTEDFF
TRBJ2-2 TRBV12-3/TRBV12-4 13 CASTWETRRELFF
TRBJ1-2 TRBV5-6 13 CASSSTAFYGYTF
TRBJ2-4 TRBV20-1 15 CSAIRGGGAGNIQYF
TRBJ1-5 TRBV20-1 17 CSAPMPRQGTSNQPQHF
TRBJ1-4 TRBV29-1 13 CSVQGRRKEKLFF
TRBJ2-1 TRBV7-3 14 CASSGRLDSSEQFF
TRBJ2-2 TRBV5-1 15 CASSPTGPNTGELFF
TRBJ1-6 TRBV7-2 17 CASSPGHPSSYNSPLHF
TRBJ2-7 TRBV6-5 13 CASSGTDSYEQYF
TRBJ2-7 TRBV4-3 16 CASSQDGTGGSYEQYF
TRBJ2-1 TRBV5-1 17 CASSLAAVAGDYNEQFF
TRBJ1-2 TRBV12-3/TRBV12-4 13 CASRGNNNYGYTF
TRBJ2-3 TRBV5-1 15 CASSNSGDPTDTQYF
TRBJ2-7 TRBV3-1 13 CASSQTGAREQYF
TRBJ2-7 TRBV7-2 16 CASTLTSGGGSYEQYF